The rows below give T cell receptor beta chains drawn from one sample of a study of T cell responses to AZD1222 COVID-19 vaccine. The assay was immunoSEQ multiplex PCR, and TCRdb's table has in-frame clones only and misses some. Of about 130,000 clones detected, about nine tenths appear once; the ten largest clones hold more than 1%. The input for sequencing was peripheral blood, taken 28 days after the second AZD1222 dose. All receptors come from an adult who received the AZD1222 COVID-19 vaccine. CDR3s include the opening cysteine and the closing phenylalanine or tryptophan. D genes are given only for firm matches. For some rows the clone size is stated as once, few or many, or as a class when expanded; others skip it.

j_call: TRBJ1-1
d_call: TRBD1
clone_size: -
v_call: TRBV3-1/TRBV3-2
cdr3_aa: CASTYLGQGVTEAFF
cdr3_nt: TGTGCCAGCACCTATCTGGGACAGGGGGTGACTGAAGCTTTCTTT

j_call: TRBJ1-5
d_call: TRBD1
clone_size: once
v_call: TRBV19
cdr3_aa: CASSTDRENQPQHF
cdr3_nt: TGTGCCAGTAGTACTGACAGGGAGAATCAGCCCCAGCATTTT

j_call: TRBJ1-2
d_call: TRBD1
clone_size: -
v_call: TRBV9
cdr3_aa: CASSNRDRGDYGYTF
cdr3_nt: TGTGCCAGCAGCAACCGGGACAGGGGGGACTATGGCTACACCTTC

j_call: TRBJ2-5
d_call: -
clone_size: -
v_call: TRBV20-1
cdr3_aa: CSANPQETQYF
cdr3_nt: TGCAGTGCTAATCCCCAGGAGACCCAGTACTTC

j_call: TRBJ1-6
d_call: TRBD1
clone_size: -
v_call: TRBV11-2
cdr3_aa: CASSLQGTITSPLHF
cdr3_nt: TGTGCCAGCAGCCTACAGGGGACGATTACTTCACCCCTCCACTTT

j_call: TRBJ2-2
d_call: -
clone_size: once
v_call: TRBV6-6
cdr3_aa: CASSYLGAGTGELFF
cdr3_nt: TGTGCCAGCAGTTACCTGGGAGCCGGCACCGGGGAGCTGTTTTTT

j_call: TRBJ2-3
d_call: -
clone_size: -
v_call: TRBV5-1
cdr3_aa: CASSLKGGTDTQYF
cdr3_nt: TGCGCCAGCAGCTTGAAGGGGGGCACAGATACGCAGTATTTT

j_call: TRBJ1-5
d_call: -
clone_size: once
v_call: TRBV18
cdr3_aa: CASSPRIGPNQPQHF
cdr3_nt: TGTGCCAGCTCCCCAAGGATTGGCCCCAATCAGCCCCAGCATTTT

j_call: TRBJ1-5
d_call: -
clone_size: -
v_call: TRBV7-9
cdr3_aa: CASSPQIDDQPQHF
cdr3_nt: TGTGCCAGCAGCCCCCAAATTGATGATCAGCCCCAGCATTTT

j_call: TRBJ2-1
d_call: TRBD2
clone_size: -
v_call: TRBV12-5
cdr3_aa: CASGLVSGSSKDEQFF
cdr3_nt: TGTGCTAGTGGTTTGGTAAGCGGGAGTTCTAAGGATGAGCAGTTCTTC

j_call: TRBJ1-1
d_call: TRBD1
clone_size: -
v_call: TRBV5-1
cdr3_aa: CASSLDTGGYGAFF
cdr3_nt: TGCGCCAGCAGCTTGGACACAGGGGGTTATGGGGCTTTCTTT

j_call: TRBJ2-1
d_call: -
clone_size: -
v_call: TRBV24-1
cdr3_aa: CATSDFPSYGYNEQFF
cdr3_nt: TGTGCCACCAGTGATTTCCCCTCCTACGGATACAATGAGCAGTTCTTC

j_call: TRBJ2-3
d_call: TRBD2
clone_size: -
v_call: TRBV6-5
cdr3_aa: CASRGSGRVSDTQYF
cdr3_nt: TGTGCCAGCAGGGGAAGCGGGAGAGTCTCAGATACGCAGTATTTT

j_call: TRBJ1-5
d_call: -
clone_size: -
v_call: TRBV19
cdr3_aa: CASSTPGGRAGDQPQHF
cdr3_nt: TGTGCCAGTAGTACCCCGGGAGGCAGGGCTGGGGATCAGCCCCAGCATTTT

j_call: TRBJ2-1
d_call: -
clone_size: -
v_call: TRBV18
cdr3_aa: CASSLNSQGYNEQFF
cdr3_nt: TGTGCCAGCTCTCTTAACTCACAGGGTTACAATGAGCAGTTCTTC

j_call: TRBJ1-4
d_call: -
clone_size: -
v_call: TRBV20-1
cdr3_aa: CSASKESGVVEKLFF
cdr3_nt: TGCAGTGCTAGTAAGGAGTCGGGGGTTGTTGAAAAACTGTTTTTT

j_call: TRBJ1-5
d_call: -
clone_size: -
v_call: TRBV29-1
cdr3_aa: CSGAVGGDQPQHF
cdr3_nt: TGCAGCGGCGCCGTCGGAGGAGATCAGCCCCAGCATTTT

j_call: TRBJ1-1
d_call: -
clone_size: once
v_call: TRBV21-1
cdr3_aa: CASSSPESRGGNTEAFF
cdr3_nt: TGTGCCAGCAGCTCCCCAGAGTCTAGAGGCGGAAACACTGAAGCTTTCTTT

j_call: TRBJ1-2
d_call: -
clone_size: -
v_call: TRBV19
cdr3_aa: CASSTSLGREIYGYTF
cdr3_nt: TGTGCCAGTAGTACCTCTCTCGGACGGGAAATCTATGGCTACACCTTC

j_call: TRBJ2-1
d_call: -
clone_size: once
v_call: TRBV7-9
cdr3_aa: CASGGLLVNEQFF
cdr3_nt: TGTGCCAGCGGGGGGCTACTAGTCAATGAGCAGTTCTTC

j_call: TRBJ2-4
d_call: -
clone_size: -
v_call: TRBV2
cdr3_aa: CASSVDPGGKNIQYF
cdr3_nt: TGTGCCAGCAGTGTCGACCCCGGAGGCAAAAACATTCAGTACTTC

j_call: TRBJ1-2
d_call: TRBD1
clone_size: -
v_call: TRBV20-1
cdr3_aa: CSATEDRKYGYTF
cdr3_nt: TGCAGTGCTACTGAGGACAGGAAATATGGCTACACCTTC

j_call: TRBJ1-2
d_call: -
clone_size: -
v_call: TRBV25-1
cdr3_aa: CASSGQNYGYTF
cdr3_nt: TGTGCCAGCAGCGGACAGAACTATGGCTACACCTTC

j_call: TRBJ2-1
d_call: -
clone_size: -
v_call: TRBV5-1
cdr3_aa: CASSSRQGVSSYNEQFF
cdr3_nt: TGCGCCAGCAGCTCACGGCAAGGGGTCAGCTCCTACAATGAGCAGTTCTTC

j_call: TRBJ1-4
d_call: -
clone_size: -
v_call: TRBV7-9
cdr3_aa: CASSPLNRNNEKLFF
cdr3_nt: TGTGCCAGCAGTCCCCTTAACAGGAATAATGAAAAACTGTTTTTT

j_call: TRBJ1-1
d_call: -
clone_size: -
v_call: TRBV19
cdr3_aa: CASSIARDTEAFF
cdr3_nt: TGTGCCAGTAGTATAGCGAGGGACACTGAAGCTTTCTTT

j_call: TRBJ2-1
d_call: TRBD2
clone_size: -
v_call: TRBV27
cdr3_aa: CASSLSAGGPYYNEQFF
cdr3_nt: TGTGCCAGCAGTTTATCGGCGGGAGGGCCTTATTACAATGAGCAGTTCTTC

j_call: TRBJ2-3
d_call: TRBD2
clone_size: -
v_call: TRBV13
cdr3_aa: CASSWRLAGGIASTDTQYF
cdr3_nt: TGTGCCAGCAGCTGGAGACTAGCGGGAGGGATTGCTAGCACAGATACGCAGTATTTT

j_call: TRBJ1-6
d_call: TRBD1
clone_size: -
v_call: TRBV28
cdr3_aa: CASSAGTGHNSPLHF
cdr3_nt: TGTGCCAGCAGTGCCGGGACAGGGCATAATTCACCCCTCCACTTT

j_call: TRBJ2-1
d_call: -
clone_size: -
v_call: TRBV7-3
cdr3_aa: CASSTGTRQFF
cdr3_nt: TGTGCCAGCAGCACCGGGACAAGGCAGTTCTTC

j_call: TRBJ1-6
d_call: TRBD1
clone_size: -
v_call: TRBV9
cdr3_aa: CASSVESRQGAGSPLHF
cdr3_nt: TGTGCCAGCAGCGTAGAATCGAGACAGGGGGCTGGTTCACCCCTCCACTTT

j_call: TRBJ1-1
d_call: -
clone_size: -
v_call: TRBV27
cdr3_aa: CASRDLVSLSEAFF
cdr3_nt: TGTGCCAGCAGGGATTTGGTGTCTCTTTCTGAAGCTTTCTTT

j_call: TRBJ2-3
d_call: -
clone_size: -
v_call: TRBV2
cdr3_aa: CASTGTDTQYF
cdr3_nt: TGTGCCAGCACCGGCACAGATACGCAGTATTTT

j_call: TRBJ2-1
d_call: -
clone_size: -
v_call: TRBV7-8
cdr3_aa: CASSLEGGTSYNEQFF
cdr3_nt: TGTGCCAGCAGCTTGGAAGGCGGGACTTCCTACAATGAGCAGTTCTTC

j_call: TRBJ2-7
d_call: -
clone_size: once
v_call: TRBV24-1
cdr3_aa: CATAGPTYEQYF
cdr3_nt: TGTGCCACCGCTGGACCCACCTACGAGCAGTACTTC

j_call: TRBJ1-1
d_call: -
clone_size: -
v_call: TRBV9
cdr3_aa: CASSVALGSTEAFF
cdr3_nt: TGTGCCAGCAGCGTAGCTTTAGGGTCCACTGAAGCTTTCTTT

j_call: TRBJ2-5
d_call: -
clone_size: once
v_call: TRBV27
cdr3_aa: CASSLSWRTKGETQYF
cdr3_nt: TGTGCCAGCAGTTTAAGCTGGAGGACTAAGGGAGAGACCCAGTACTTC

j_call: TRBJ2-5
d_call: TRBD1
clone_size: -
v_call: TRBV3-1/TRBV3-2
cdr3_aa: CASSQNPGQGETQYF
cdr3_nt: TGTGCCAGCAGCCAAAACCCGGGACAGGGGGAGACCCAGTACTTC

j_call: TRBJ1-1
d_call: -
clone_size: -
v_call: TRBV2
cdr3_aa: CASSSQGRNTEAFF
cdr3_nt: TGTGCCAGCAGCTCACAGGGTCGTAACACTGAAGCTTTCTTT

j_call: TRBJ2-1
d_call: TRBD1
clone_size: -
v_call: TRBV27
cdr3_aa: CASSLVGQGFNEQFF
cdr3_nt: TGTGCCAGCAGTTTGGTGGGACAGGGCTTCAATGAGCAGTTCTTC

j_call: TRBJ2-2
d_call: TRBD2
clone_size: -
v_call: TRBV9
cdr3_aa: CASSLRAGVAGGELFF
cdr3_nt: TGTGCCAGCAGCTTACGAGCGGGAGTAGCTGGCGGGGAGCTGTTTTTT

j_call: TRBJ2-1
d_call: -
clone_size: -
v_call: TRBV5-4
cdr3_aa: CASRQDSYNEQFF
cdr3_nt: TGTGCCAGCCGCCAGGACTCCTACAATGAGCAGTTCTTC

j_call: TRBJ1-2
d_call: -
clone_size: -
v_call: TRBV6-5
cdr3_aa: CASSIQWQKGYTF
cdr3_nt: TGTGCCAGCAGTATTCAATGGCAGAAGGGCTACACCTTC

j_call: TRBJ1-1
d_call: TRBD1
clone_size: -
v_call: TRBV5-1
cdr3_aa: CASSQGQVGTEAFF
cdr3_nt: TGCGCCAGCAGCCAAGGACAGGTGGGGACTGAAGCTTTCTTT

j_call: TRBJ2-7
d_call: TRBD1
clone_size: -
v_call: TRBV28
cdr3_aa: CASSLNPGQGSYEQYF
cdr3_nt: TGTGCCAGCAGTCTTAATCCGGGACAGGGTTCGTACGAGCAGTACTTC

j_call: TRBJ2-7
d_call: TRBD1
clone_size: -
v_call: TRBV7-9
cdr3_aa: CASSLSGTVVYEQYF
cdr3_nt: TGTGCCAGCAGCTTATCCGGGACAGTAGTCTACGAGCAGTACTTC

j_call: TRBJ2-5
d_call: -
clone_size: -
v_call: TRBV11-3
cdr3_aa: CASSPYTGETQYF
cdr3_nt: TGTGCCAGCAGCCCCTACACAGGGGAGACCCAGTACTTC

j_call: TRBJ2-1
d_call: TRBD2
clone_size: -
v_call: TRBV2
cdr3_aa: CASSDEIAGGGQFF
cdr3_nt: TGTGCCAGCAGTGACGAAATAGCGGGAGGGGGCCAGTTCTTC

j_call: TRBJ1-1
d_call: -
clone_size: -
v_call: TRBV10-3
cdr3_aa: CAISPSENTEAFF
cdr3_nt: TGTGCCATCAGCCCCTCAGAGAACACTGAAGCTTTCTTT

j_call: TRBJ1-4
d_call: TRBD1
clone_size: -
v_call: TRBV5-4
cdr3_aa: CASSRTGWGTNEKLFF
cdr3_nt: TGTGCCAGCAGCCGGACAGGGTGGGGAACTAATGAAAAACTGTTTTTT

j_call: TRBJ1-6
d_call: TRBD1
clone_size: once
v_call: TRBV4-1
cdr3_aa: CASSQGGLTGYNSPLHF
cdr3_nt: TGCGCCAGCAGCCAAGGGGGCTTGACAGGGTATAATTCACCCCTCCACTTT

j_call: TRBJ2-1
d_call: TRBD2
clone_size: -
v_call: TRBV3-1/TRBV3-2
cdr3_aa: CASSQVGGAHQFF
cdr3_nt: TGTGCCAGCAGCCAAGTGGGAGGGGCGCATCAGTTCTTC

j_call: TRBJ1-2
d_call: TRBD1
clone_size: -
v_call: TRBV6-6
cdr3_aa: CASSRWTGASEDYGYTF
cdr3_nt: TGTGCCAGCAGTCGCTGGACAGGAGCCTCCGAGGACTATGGCTACACCTTC

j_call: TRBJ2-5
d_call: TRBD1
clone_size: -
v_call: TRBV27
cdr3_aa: CASKRTGQETQYF
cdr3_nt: TGTGCCAGCAAGAGGACAGGGCAAGAGACCCAGTACTTC

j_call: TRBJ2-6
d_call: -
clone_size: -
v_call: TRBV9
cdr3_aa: CASSVGGLTSGANVLTF
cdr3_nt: TGTGCCAGCAGCGTAGGGGGACTGACCTCTGGGGCCAACGTCCTGACTTTC